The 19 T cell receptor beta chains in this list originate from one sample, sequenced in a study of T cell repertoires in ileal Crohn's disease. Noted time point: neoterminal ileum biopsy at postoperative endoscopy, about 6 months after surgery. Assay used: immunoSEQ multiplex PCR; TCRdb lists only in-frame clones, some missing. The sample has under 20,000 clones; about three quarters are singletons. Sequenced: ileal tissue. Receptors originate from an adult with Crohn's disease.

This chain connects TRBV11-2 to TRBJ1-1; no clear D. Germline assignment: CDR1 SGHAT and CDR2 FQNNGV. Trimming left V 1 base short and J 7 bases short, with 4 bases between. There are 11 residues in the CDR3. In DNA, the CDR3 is TGTGCCAGCAGCTTAGTTAGTGAAGCTTTCTTT. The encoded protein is CASSLVSEAFF.

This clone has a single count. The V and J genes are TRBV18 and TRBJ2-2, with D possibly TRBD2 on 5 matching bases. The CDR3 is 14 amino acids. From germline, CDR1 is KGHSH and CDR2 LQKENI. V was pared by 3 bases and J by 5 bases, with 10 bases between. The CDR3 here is CASSPIGETGELFF. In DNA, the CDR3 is TGTGCCAGCTCACCTATCGGGGAAACCGGGGAGCTGTTTTTT.

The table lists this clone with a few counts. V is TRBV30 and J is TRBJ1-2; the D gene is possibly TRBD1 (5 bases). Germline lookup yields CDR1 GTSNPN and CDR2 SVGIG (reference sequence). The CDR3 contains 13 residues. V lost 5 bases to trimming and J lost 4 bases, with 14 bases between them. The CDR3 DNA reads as TGTGCCTGGGAAGACGGGACTTTCTATGGCTACACCTTC. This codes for CAWEDGTFYGYTF.

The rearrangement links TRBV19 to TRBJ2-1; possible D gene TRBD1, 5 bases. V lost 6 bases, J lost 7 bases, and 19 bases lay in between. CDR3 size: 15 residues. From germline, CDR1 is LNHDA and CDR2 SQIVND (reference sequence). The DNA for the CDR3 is TGTGCCAGTAGCACAGGCAGCGTGAAGGGGAATGAGCAGTTCTTC. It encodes CASSTGSVKGNEQFF.

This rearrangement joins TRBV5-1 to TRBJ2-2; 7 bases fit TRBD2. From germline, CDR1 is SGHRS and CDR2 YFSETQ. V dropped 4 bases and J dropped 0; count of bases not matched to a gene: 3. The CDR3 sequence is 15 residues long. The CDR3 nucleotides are TGCGCCAGCAGCGTAGGACTAGCGAACACCGGGGAGCTGTTTTTT. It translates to CASSVGLANTGELFF. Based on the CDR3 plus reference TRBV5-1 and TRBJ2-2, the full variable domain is KAGVTQTPRYLIKTRGQQVTLSCSPISGHRSVSWYQQTPGQGLQFLFEYFSETQRNKGNFPGRFSGRQFSNSRSEMNVSTLELGDSALYLCASSVGLANTGELFFGEGSRLTVL.

The CDR3 region is CASSQEGQGFGGELFF. CDR3 nucleotides: TGCGCCAGCAGCCAAGAAGGTCAGGGTTTCGGCGGGGAGCTGTTTTTT. J is TRBJ2-2 and V is TRBV4-1, with a tentative D call TRBD1 (5 bases). CDR1 and CDR2 from the germline V gene are MGHRA and YSYEKL. The CDR3 is 16 residues long. With 0 bases removed from V and 7 bases from J, the gap between germline ends came to 15 bases.

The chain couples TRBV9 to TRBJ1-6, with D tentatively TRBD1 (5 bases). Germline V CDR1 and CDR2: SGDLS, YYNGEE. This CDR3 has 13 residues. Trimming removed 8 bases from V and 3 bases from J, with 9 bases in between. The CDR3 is CASGGGYNSPLHF. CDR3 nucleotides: TGTGCCAGTGGGGGGGGCTATAATTCACCCCTCCACTTT. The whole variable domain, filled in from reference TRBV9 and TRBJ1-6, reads DSGVTQTPKHLITATGQRVTLRCSPRSGDLSVYWYQQSLDQGLQFLIQYYNGEERAKGNILERFSAQQFPDLHSELNLSSLELGDSALYFCASGGGYNSPLHFGNGTRLTVT.

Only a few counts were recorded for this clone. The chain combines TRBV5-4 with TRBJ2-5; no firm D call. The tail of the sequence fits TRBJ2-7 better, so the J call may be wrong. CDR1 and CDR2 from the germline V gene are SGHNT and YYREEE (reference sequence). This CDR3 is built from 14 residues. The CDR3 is CASSPWNSPYEQYF. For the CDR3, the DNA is TGTGCCAGCAGCCCCTGGAACAGCCCCTACGAGCAGTACTTC.

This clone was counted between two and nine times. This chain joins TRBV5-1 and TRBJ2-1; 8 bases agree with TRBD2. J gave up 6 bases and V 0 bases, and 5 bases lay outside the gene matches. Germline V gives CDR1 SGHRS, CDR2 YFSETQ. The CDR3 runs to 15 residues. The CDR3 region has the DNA TGCGCCAGCAGCTTGGTTGCGGGGGGAGCCAATGAGCAGTTCTTC. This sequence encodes CASSLVAGGANEQFF.

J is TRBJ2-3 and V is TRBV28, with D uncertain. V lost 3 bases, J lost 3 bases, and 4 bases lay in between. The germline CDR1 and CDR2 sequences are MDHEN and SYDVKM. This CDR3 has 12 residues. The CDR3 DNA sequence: TGTGCCAGCAGTTTCAGGACAGATACGCAGTATTTT. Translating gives CASSFRTDTQYF.

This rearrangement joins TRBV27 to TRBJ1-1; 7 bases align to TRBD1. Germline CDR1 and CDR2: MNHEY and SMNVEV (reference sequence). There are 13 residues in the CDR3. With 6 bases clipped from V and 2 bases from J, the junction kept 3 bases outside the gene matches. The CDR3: CASSRQGNTEAFF. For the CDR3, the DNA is TGTGCCAGCAGCCGACAGGGTAACACTGAAGCTTTCTTT.

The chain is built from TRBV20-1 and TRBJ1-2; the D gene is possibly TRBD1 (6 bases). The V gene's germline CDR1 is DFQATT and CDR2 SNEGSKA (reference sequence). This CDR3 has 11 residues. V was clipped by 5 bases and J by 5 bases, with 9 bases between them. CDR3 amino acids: CSAPGQYGYTF. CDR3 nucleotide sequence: TGCAGTGCTCCCGGACAGTATGGCTACACCTTC.

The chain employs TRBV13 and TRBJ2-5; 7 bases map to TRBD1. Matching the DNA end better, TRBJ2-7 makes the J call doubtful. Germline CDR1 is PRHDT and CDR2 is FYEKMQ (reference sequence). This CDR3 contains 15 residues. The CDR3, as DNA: TGTGCCAGCAGCCGCCCGACAGGGTATCGGGGCGAGCAGTACTTC. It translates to CASSRPTGYRGEQYF.

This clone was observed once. The CDR3 DNA follows: TGTGCCAGCAGCTGGGGACTGGGGAATGAGCAGTTCTTC. Translated, it gives CASSWGLGNEQFF. This sequence joins TRBV11-3 and TRBJ2-1, with D possibly matching TRBD2 (6 bases). From germline, CDR1 is SGHNT and CDR2 YENEEA. Trimming left V 4 bases short and J 7 bases short, with 11 bases between. The CDR3 runs to 13 residues.

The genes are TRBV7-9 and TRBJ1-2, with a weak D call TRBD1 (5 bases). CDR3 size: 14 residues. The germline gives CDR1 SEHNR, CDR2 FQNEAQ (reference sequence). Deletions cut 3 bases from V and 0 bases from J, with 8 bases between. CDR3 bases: TGTGCCAGCAGCTTGCTAGGGGCTAACTATGGCTACACCTTC. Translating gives CASSLLGANYGYTF. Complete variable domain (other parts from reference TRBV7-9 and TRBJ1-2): DTGVSQNPRHKITKRGQNVTFRCDPISEHNRLYWYRQTLGQGPEFLTYFQNEAQLEKSRLLSDRFSAERPKGSFSTLEIQRTEQGDSAMYLCASSLLGANYGYTFGSGTRLTVV.

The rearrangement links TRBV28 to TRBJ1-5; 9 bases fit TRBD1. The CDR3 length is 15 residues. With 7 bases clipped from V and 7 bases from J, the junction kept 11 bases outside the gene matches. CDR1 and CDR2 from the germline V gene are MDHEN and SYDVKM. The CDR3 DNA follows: TGTGCCAGCACCTCCGGACAGGGGAGGTTGCAGCCCCAGCATTTT. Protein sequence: CASTSGQGRLQPQHF.

CDR3 region: CASTSYLTEAFF. The CDR3 region has the DNA TGTGCCAGCACTTCCTATCTCACTGAAGCTTTCTTT. The V gene is TRBV6-6, the J gene TRBJ1-1, with D uncertain. The V and J ends lost 7 bases and 4 bases respectively, with 10 bases between them. The CDR3 is 12 residues long. Germline V gives CDR1 MNHNY, CDR2 SVGAGI (reference sequence).

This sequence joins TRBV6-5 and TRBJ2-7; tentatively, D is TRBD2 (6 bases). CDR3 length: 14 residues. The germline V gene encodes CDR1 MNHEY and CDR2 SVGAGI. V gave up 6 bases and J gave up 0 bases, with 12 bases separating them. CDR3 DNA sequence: TGTGCCAGCAGGAAGCGGGCCTTCTCCTACGAGCAGTACTTC. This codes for CASRKRAFSYEQYF.

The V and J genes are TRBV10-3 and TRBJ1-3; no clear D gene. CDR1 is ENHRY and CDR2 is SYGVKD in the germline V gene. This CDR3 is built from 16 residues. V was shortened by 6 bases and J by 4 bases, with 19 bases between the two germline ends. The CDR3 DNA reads TGTGCCATCAGCGACCGGCGGGGTTTGGGAGGAAACACCATATATTTT. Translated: CAISDRRGLGGNTIYF.